This T cell receptor beta chain was obtained from a study of T cell responses to AZD1222 COVID-19 vaccine. Whole-study results and caveats: Without day 14 samples, only post-peak T cell repertoires were studied. There were mostly white British donors and more females than males, and clonal diversity was possibly underestimated. Only a handful of people who got AZD1222 tested seropositive at baseline.

Assay: immunoSEQ multiplex PCR; the TCRdb copy retains only in-frame clones and omits some. The sample has 110,000 or so clones; 89% are singletons. The CDR3 has 16 residues. Germline loops: CDR1 SGHRS, CDR2 YFSETQ. J gave up 0 bases and V 4 bases, and 7 bases lay outside the gene matches. Worth noting for this clone: Its cognate antigen is unknown.

The source material was peripheral blood, sampled 28 days after the second AZD1222 dose. The chain employs TRBV5-1 and TRBJ1-1; 9 bases align to TRBD1. The receptor was isolated from an adult who received the AZD1222 COVID-19 vaccine. CDR3 nucleotides: TGCGCCAGCAGCCCGGGACAGGGCTTAATGAACACTGAAGCTTTCTTT. Protein product: CASSPGQGLMNTEAFF.